In this sample, the clone carrying this T cell receptor beta chain turned up many times. The entry originates in a study of Graves' ophthalmopathy and Graves' hyperthyroidism. Amplification of the TCR beta CDR3 regions used RNA transcripts (as template). First-round RT-PCR relied on HTBI primers, and a second-round multiplex PCR came next. TCRdb re-called the multiplex PCR reads through MiXCR, storing one row per CDR3 protein. The sample contains 150,000 to 200,000 distinct CDR3 sequences, more than 30% of which appear only once. Germline CDR1 reads SEHNR; CDR2 reads FQNEAQ (reference sequence). This CDR3 contains 15 residues. With 4 bases clipped from V and 5 bases from J, the junction kept 6 bases outside the gene matches. As the starting material, over 9.5 ml of fresh peripheral blood yielded the PBMCs.

The TCR originated in a woman aged 40 to 55 with Graves' ophthalmopathy. V and J are TRBV7-9 and TRBJ1-1; 11 nucleotides align to TRBD1. The sample taken for sequencing was peripheral blood. CDR3 sequence (DNA): TGTGCCAGCAGCTCATACGGGACAGGGGGGACTGAAGCTTTCTTT. Translated, it gives CASSSYGTGGTEAFF.